This entry is about one T cell receptor (beta chain). Antigen specificity is unknown. The record originates from a study of cytomegalovirus exposure and HLA in healthy donors. J was trimmed by 0 bases and V by 5 bases; bases with no gene match: 10. The V gene's germline CDR1 is SEHNR and CDR2 FQNEAQ (reference sequence). The CDR3 has 17 amino acids. Study-wide results and limits: Earlier analysis found most TCR beta V segments productive about 90% or about 30% of the time.

In the PCR, 60 Vbeta and 13 Jbeta primers were used. Here immunoSEQ multiplex PCR was the method, and the copy in TCRdb shows in-frame clones only, minus some. In the table there are about 180,000 clones, more than 65% of which are singletons. The clonotype comes from a woman between 50 and 59 years old in good health and CMV-seronegative. The rearrangement joins TRBV7-9 to TRBJ2-4; 7 nucleotides agree with TRBD1. Input material: PBMCs. CDR3 residues: CASSPQGGREAKNIQYF. The CDR3 DNA follows: TGTGCCAGCAGCCCGCAAGGGGGCAGGGAAGCCAAAAACATTCAGTACTTC.